This T cell receptor (beta chain) came from a study of shared T cell receptors in the human thymus. This clone was seen just once. Compared with germline, one end of the junction differs, possibly owing to a read error. The assay was immunoSEQ multiplex PCR, and TCRdb's table has in-frame clones only and misses some. The sample contains about 380,000 clones, 95% of which appear only once. CDR1 is MNHEY and CDR2 is SMNVEV in the germline V gene (reference sequence). CDR3 size: 14 residues. The TCR was taken from a human donor. The source material was thymocytes. The rearrangement links TRBV27 to TRBJ2-7, with 8 nucleotides matching TRBD2. The CDR3 DNA reads as TGTGCCAGCAGTTTATGGACTAGCTCCCACGAGCAGTACTTC. It codes for CASSLWTSSHEQYF.